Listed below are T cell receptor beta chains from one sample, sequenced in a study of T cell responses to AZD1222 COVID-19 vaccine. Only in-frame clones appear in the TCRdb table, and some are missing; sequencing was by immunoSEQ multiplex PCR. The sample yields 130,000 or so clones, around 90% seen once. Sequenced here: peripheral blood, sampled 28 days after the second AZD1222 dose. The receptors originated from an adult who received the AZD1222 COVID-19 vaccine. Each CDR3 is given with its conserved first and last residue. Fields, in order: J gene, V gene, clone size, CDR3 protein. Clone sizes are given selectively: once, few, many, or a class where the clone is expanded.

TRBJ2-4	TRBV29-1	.	CSALGAKNIQYF
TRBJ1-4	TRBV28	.	CASSSYLTGGGNEKLFF
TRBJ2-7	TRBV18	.	CASSPQAGLSYEQYF
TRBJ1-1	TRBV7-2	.	CASSLRQGFDTEAFF
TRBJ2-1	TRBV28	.	CASSSSSGRRNEQFF
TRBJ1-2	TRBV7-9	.	CAAEKPARGGNYGYTF
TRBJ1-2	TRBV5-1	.	CASSPGGPLVNGYTF
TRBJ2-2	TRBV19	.	CASSLGTGGDTGELFF
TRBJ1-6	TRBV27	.	CASSLSGDHNSPLHF
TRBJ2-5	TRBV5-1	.	CASSLDAGVGQETQYF
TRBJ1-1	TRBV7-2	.	CASSLYEGTEAFF
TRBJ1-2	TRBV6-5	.	CASSPPGRATF
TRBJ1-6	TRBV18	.	CASSSGRTRNSPLHF
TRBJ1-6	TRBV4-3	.	CASSQEFPPYNSPLHF
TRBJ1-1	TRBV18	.	CASSLQGAEAFF
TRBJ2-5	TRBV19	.	CASSIRSDQETQYF
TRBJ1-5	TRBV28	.	CASSFMGPYSNQPQHF
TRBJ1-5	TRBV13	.	CASSGWTGLGLIFCNQPQHF
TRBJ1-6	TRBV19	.	CASRSGGLRDNSPLHF
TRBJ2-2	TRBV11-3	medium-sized	CASSFRGSSAAGELFF
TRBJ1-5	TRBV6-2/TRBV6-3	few	CASSYPGWDGTNQPQHF
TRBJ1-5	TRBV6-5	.	CASNRGELGQPQHF
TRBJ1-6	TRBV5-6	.	CASSSRQGSYNSPLHF
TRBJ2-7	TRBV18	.	CASSLAHLGSYEQYF
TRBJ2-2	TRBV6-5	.	CASTVGGMNTGELFF
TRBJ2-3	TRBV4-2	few	CASSQDTATTLSTDTQYF
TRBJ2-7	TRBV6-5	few	CASSRRDGLYEQYF
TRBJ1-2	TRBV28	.	CASSQDFYGYTF
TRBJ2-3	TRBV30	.	CAWSPGLAGVADTQYF
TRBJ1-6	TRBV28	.	CASSLQGAVYNSPLHF
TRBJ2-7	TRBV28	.	CASVAGDSYEQYF
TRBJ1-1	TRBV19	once	CASSPGWGQGGMNTEAFF
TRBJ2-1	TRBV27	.	CASRRDSSYNEQFF
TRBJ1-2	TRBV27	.	CASSLTANYGYTF